One and the same sample provided the 19 T cell receptor beta chains below, sequenced in a study of siplizumab effects on memory and regulatory T cells. Profiled with immunoSEQ multiplex PCR; TCRdb holds only in-frame clones, not every one. The repertoire holds about 91,000 clones, 93% seen once, with 6.5% to 8% in the top ten. Material: CD8+ T cells sorted from blood. The receptor set was obtained from a human donor in good health.

This rearrangement joins TRBV7-9 to TRBJ1-1, with D possibly being TRBD1 (5 bases). CDR3 length: 15 residues. The V gene's germline CDR1 is SEHNR and CDR2 FQNEAQ (reference sequence). V lost 1 base, J lost 5 bases, and 14 bases lay in between. The CDR3 nucleotides are TGTGCCAGCAGCTTAGTCGTGGGGCCGGGGACTGAAGCTTTCTTT. The encoded protein is CASSLVVGPGTEAFF.

DNA of the CDR3: TGTGCTAGTGGTTTGGTACTAACAGGGAGCTCCTACAATGAGCAGTTCTTC. This sequence encodes CASGLVLTGSSYNEQFF. The rearrangement joins TRBV12-5 to TRBJ2-1, with D maybe TRBD1 (6 bases). Trimming shortened V by 0 bases and J by 0 bases, and 12 bases separated the two germline ends. Germline CDR1 reads LGHNT; CDR2 reads FRNRAP. The length of the CDR3 is 17 residues.

The DNA for the CDR3 is TGTGCCAGCAGTGATGGACAGCCTTCGAACACCGGGGAGCTGTTTTTT. Translating it yields CASSDGQPSNTGELFF. The gene calls are TRBV6-1 and TRBJ2-2; weak D call: TRBD1 (6 bases). CDR3 size: 16 residues. CDR1 MNHNS and CDR2 SASEGT come from the germline V gene. V was shortened by 3 bases and J by 0 bases, with 11 bases between the two germline ends.

This clone was observed a single time. This chain links TRBV7-8 with TRBJ2-7; D gene ambiguous. The length of the CDR3 is 14 residues. Looked up from germline, CDR1 is SGHVS and CDR2 is FQNEAQ. Trimming left V 1 base short and J 2 bases short, with 9 bases between. CDR3 protein: CASSLGGATYEQYF. For the CDR3, the DNA is TGTGCCAGCAGCTTAGGGGGTGCCACCTACGAGCAGTACTTC.

V gene TRBV5-5 combines with J gene TRBJ1-4; D is undetermined. The CDR3 runs 13 residues. The ends were cut back, 0 bases at V and 5 bases at J, with 5 bases in the middle. Germline V CDR1 and CDR2: SGHKS, YYEKEE (reference sequence). CDR3 region: CASSLERNEKLFF. CDR3 nucleotides: TGTGCCAGCAGCTTGGAAAGGAATGAAAAACTGTTTTTT.

This chain uses TRBV2 with TRBJ2-7; D might be TRBD1 (6 bases). This CDR3 contains 12 residues. Trimming took 10 bases from V and 3 from J, leaving 13 bases between them. Germline V CDR1 and CDR2: SNHLY, FYNNEI. The CDR3 loop is CATQDSVYEQYF. The CDR3 DNA reads as TGTGCCACCCAGGACAGCGTCTACGAGCAGTACTTC.

The chain combines TRBV4-1 with TRBJ2-7, with D maybe TRBD2 (6 bases). Germline CDR1 and CDR2: MGHRA and YSYEKL. There are 15 residues in the CDR3. The V end lost 0 bases, the J end lost 1 base, and 10 bases lay between the germline ends. The CDR3 coding sequence is TGCGCCAGCAGCCAAGAACGGAGGGCATCCTACGAGCAGTACTTC. Translated, it gives CASSQERRASYEQYF.

Here the CDR3 DNA reads TGTGCCAGCTCACCGAATATGACCACAGGGCCCACTAATGAAAAACTGTTTTTT. Translated, it gives CASSPNMTTGPTNEKLFF. The J gene is TRBJ1-4, the V gene TRBV18; D perhaps matches TRBD1 (6 bases). The germline CDR1 and CDR2 sequences are KGHSH and LQKENI. V lost 3 bases and J lost 2, with 19 bases in between. CDR3 size: 18 residues.

This clone was observed once. The chain carries TRBV29-1 and TRBJ2-5; D call uncertain. The CDR3 loop spans 11 amino acids. Germline CDR1 reads SQVTM; CDR2 reads ANQGSEA. Trimming shortened V by 3 bases and J by 5 bases, and 7 bases separated the two germline ends. Written as DNA, the CDR3 is TGCAGCGTTGATTACTTGGAGACCCAGTACTTC. Its translation is CSVDYLETQYF. Supplemented by reference TRBV29-1 and TRBJ2-5, the full variable domain reads SAVISQKPSRDICQRGTSLTIQCQVDSQVTMMFWYRQQPGQSLTLIATANQGSEATYESGFVIDKFPISRPNLTFSTLTVSNMSPEDSSIYLCSVDYLETQYFGPGTRLLVL.

The J gene is TRBJ2-1, the V gene TRBV6-5; the D gene is possibly TRBD1 (5 bases). V lost 3 bases, J lost 1 base, and 7 bases lay in between. Looked up from germline, CDR1 is MNHEY and CDR2 is SVGAGI. This CDR3 region has 14 residues. CDR3 nucleotide sequence: TGTGCCAGCAGTTATCAGGGTTCCTACAATGAGCAGTTCTTC. Its translation: CASSYQGSYNEQFF.

The chain combines TRBV7-9 with TRBJ2-1; 11 positions match TRBD2. Germline-derived CDR1 and CDR2 are SEHNR and FQNEAQ (reference sequence). Germline trimming cut 4 bases from V and 8 bases from J; bases unmatched to any gene: 10. There are 16 residues in the CDR3. The CDR3 loop is CASSSVAGGVYDEQFF. CDR3 DNA sequence: TGTGCCAGCAGCTCGGTAGCGGGAGGGGTTTACGATGAGCAGTTCTTC.

The chain couples TRBV9 to TRBJ2-2; 14 nucleotides align to TRBD2. CDR1 SGDLS and CDR2 YYNGEE come from the germline V gene. The CDR3 totals 16 residues. J was trimmed by 7 bases and V by 4 bases; bases with no gene match: 6. CDR3 sequence (DNA): TGTGCCAGCAGCCCGACTAGCGGGAGGGTCGTCGGGGAGCTGTTTTTT. Translated, it gives CASSPTSGRVVGELFF.

This clone has a single count. This sequence joins TRBV5-6 and TRBJ1-2, with D possibly being TRBD1 (5 bases). Germline V CDR1 and CDR2: SGHDT, YYEEEE. This CDR3 has 12 residues. Trimming shortened V by 4 bases and J by 7 bases, and 11 bases separated the two germline ends. In nucleotides, the CDR3 is TGTGCCAGCAGCCTCGGACAAAGTGGCTACACCTTC. Its translation: CASSLGQSGYTF.

The chain recombines TRBV11-3 with TRBJ2-3, with D uncertain. The CDR3 totals 12 residues. V was cut by 0 bases and J by 6 bases, with 4 bases left in between. Germline V gene lookup returns CDR1 SGHNT and CDR2 YENEEA. In nucleotides, the CDR3 is TGTGCCAGCAGCTTAGAGGCGGATACGCAGTATTTT. Translated, it gives CASSLEADTQYF.

This clone ranks as medium-sized. J is TRBJ2-3 and V is TRBV30, with D perhaps matching TRBD1 (6 bases). This CDR3 region has 15 residues. Between the trimmed V and J ends, which lost 3 bases and 6 bases, there was a span of 19 bases. Germline values: CDR1 GTSNPN, CDR2 SVGIG (reference sequence). CDR3 coding DNA: TGTGCCTGGAGGGAATACGAGACAGGCGCGGATACGCAGTATTTT. Amino acids: CAWREYETGADTQYF.

The chain joins TRBV5-5 to TRBJ1-5; D remains ambiguous. The germline V gene has CDR1 SGHKS and CDR2 YYEKEE (reference sequence). The V end lost 1 base, the J end lost 6 bases, and 11 bases lay between the germline ends. The CDR3 consists of 14 residues. CDR3 protein: CASSLMGTGQPQHF. The CDR3 bases are TGTGCCAGCAGCTTGATGGGAACGGGTCAGCCCCAGCATTTT.

V is TRBV7-3 and J is TRBJ2-1, with TRBD2 identical over 7 bases. This CDR3 region has 16 residues. The V gene end was trimmed by 3 bases and the J gene end by 4 bases; junction bases not matched to a gene: 9. Per the germline V gene, CDR1 is SGHTA and CDR2 is FQGTGA. The CDR3 here is CASSLAAGIRYNEQFF. The CDR3 DNA follows: TGTGCCAGCAGCTTGGCAGCGGGAATACGATACAATGAGCAGTTCTTC. The full variable domain, completed using reference TRBV7-3 and TRBJ2-1, is GAGVSQTPSNKVTEKGKYVELRCDPISGHTALYWYRQSLGQGPEFLIYFQGTGAADDSGLPNDRFFAVRPEGSVSTLKIQRTERGDSAVYLCASSLAAGIRYNEQFFGPGTRLTVL.

The genes are TRBV27 and TRBJ1-2, with D uncertain. Trimming left V 5 bases short and J 1 base short, with 8 bases between. This CDR3 region has 13 residues. Looked up from germline, CDR1 is MNHEY and CDR2 is SMNVEV (reference sequence). CDR3 protein: CASSPTVNYGYTF. CDR3 sequence (DNA): TGTGCCAGCAGTCCAACAGTTAACTATGGCTACACCTTC.

This chain joins TRBV27 and TRBJ2-1, with D possibly being TRBD1 (6 bases). V lost 2 bases, J lost 8 bases, and 10 bases lay in between. Germline CDR1 MNHEY, CDR2 SMNVEV (reference sequence). The CDR3 spans 13 residues. CDR3 sequence (DNA): TGTGCCAGCAGTTTAGGCAGGGGACATGAGCAGTTCTTC. The encoded protein is CASSLGRGHEQFF.